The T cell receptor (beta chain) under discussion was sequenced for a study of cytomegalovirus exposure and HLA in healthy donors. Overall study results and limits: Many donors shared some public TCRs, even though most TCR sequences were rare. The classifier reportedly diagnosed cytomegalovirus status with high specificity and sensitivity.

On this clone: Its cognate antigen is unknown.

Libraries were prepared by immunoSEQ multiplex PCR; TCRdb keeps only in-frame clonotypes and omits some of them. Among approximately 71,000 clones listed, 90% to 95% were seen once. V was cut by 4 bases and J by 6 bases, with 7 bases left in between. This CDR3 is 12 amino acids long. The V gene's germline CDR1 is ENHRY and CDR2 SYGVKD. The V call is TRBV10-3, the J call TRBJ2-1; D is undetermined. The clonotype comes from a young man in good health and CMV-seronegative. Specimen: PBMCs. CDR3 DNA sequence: TGTGCCATCAGTGGACTTTCCAATGAGCAGTTCTTC. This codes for CAISGLSNEQFF.